The rows below give T cell receptor beta chains drawn from one sample of a study of blood T cell repertoires in COVID-19. The method was immunoSEQ multiplex PCR; TCRdb's version includes in-frame clones alone and lacks a portion of them. The sample shows roughly 180,000 clones, around nine tenths of them seen only once. The sequenced sample was peripheral blood. All receptors come from a man aged 70-80 years with active or convalescent COVID-19. Each CDR3 is given with its conserved first and last residue. The D gene is left open where the match is weak. Expanded clones are given a class, and other clones once, few, many or no size at all.

j_call d_call v_call clone_size cdr3_length cdr3_aa cdr3_nt
TRBJ2-1 . TRBV25-1 . 15 CASRPPLRSYNEQFF TGTGCCAGCAGACCCCCTTTGCGCTCCTACAATGAGCAGTTCTTC
TRBJ2-1 TRBD2 TRBV6-5 . 15 CASSYERGANNEQFF TGTGCCAGCAGTTACGAGCGGGGGGCAAACAATGAGCAGTTCTTC
TRBJ2-5 TRBD1 TRBV7-6 . 15 CASSPTGGYQETQYF TGTGCCAGCAGCCCTACAGGGGGCTACCAAGAGACCCAGTACTTC
TRBJ2-3 TRBD2 TRBV4-3 . 19 CASSQILAGGSRSTDTQYF TGCGCCAGCAGCCAAATACTAGCGGGAGGGTCCCGAAGCACAGATACGCAGTATTTT
TRBJ1-2 . TRBV10-2 . 18 CASSEAVWGGTANYGYTF TGCGCCAGCAGCGAGGCTGTATGGGGAGGGACCGCTAACTATGGCTACACCTTC
TRBJ1-2 . TRBV28 . 13 CASSRGTYYGYTF TGTGCCAGCAGCCGGGGAACATACTATGGCTACACCTTC
TRBJ1-2 TRBD1 TRBV28 . 15 CASSLGRTGNYGYTF TGTGCCAGCAGTTTAGGCCGGACAGGGAACTATGGCTACACCTTC
TRBJ2-4 . TRBV5-5 . 14 CASSEGTPRGIQYF TGTGCCAGCAGCGAGGGGACTCCGCGGGGCATTCAGTACTTC
TRBJ2-1 TRBD2 TRBV6-5 few 15 CASGMGLEVRGEQFF TGTGCCAGCGGGATGGGACTAGAGGTACGGGGTGAGCAGTTCTTC
TRBJ2-1 TRBD1 TRBV27 . 16 CASCPLPGQGTSEQFF TGTGCCAGCTGCCCTCTCCCGGGACAGGGGACGAGCGAGCAGTTCTTC
TRBJ2-3 . TRBV27 few 11 CASRAGDTQYF TGTGCCAGCAGGGCGGGAGATACGCAGTATTTT
TRBJ1-3 . TRBV5-1 once 15 CASSLDRASGNTIYF TGCGCCAGCAGCTTGGACAGAGCCTCTGGAAACACCATATATTTT
TRBJ1-6 TRBD1 TRBV30 . 13 CAWQGQRNSPLHF TGTGCCTGGCAGGGACAGAGAAATTCACCCCTCCACTTT
TRBJ2-1 . TRBV7-9 few 13 CASSLDISNEQFF TGTGCCAGCAGCTTAGACATATCTAATGAGCAGTTCTTC
TRBJ2-3 TRBD1 TRBV6-5 . 14 CASSRTGGPDTQYF TGTGCCAGCAGCCGGACAGGGGGCCCAGATACGCAGTATTTT
TRBJ2-7 TRBD2 TRBV4-3 . 13 CASSPGLGYEQYF TGCGCCAGCAGCCCGGGACTAGGCTACGAGCAGTACTTC
TRBJ2-2 . TRBV4-1 . 15 CASSLGAANTGELFF TGCGCCAGCAGCCTGGGGGCAGCGAACACCGGGGAGCTGTTTTTT
TRBJ2-1 . TRBV9 . 16 CASSVATSRYYNEQFF TGTGCCAGCAGCGTAGCTACGTCACGATACTACAATGAGCAGTTCTTC
TRBJ1-6 TRBD1 TRBV30 . 16 CAWSAGGASYNSPLHF TGTGCCTGGAGTGCAGGGGGCGCTTCCTATAATTCACCCCTCCACTTT
TRBJ2-1 TRBD2 TRBV4-3 . 19 CASSQEGAGGPISYNEQFF TGCGCCAGCAGCCAAGAGGGGGCGGGAGGGCCCATCTCCTACAATGAGCAGTTCTTC
TRBJ1-4 TRBD1 TRBV5-6 few 17 CASSWSRDRVTQEKLFF TGTGCCAGCAGCTGGTCCCGGGACAGGGTAACTCAGGAAAAACTGTTTTTT
TRBJ1-5 TRBD1 TRBV28 . 16 CASSLTGWHGNQPQHF TGTGCCAGCAGTTTGACAGGGTGGCATGGCAATCAGCCCCAGCATTTT
TRBJ1-4 . TRBV28 . 14 CASSPLGRFEKLFF TGTGCCAGCAGTCCTTTGGGCAGGTTTGAAAAACTGTTTTTT
TRBJ2-7 . TRBV6-5 . 13 CASSLQVSYEQYF TGTGCCAGCAGTCTTCAGGTTTCCTACGAGCAGTACTTC
TRBJ1-6 TRBD1 TRBV27 . 15 CASSLGQGKYSPLHF TGTGCCAGCAGTTTAGGACAGGGGAAGTATTCACCCCTCCACTTT
TRBJ2-7 TRBD1 TRBV6-2/TRBV6-3 . 14 CASTPGQKPWEQYF TGTGCCAGCACCCCGGGACAGAAACCTTGGGAGCAGTACTTC
TRBJ2-1 . TRBV30 . 15 CAWSVQSRVYNEQFF TGTGCCTGGAGTGTTCAGTCGCGGGTCTACAATGAGCAGTTCTTC
TRBJ1-4 . TRBV7-2 . 15 CASSLATGPNEKLFF TGTGCCAGCAGCTTAGCAACAGGTCCCAATGAAAAACTGTTTTTT
TRBJ2-1 TRBD1 TRBV5-6 . 15 CASSLAGQGANEQFF TGTGCCAGCAGCTTGGCCGGACAGGGGGCTAATGAGCAGTTCTTC
TRBJ2-1 TRBD1 TRBV19 once 13 CASSIRGHDEQFF TGTGCCAGTAGTATCAGGGGGCACGATGAGCAGTTCTTC
TRBJ1-5 TRBD1 TRBV19 . 15 CASSSGTGYLQPQHF TGTGCCAGTAGTTCAGGGACAGGGTATCTTCAGCCCCAGCATTTT
TRBJ2-3 . TRBV5-1 . 16 CASSGFTDGDTDTQYF TGCGCCAGCAGCGGATTCACTGACGGGGACACAGATACGCAGTATTTT
TRBJ2-3 . TRBV27 . 15 CASRPWASSTDTQYF TGTGCCAGCAGACCATGGGCCTCTAGCACAGATACGCAGTATTTT
TRBJ2-1 TRBD2 TRBV5-4 . 17 CASSGARGTSRGNEQFF TGTGCCAGCAGCGGCGCGAGAGGGACTAGTCGCGGGAATGAGCAGTTCTTC
TRBJ1-6 . TRBV4-3 . 15 CASSKVAGVNSPLHF TGCGCCAGCAGCAAGGTGGCAGGGGTTAATTCACCCCTCCACTTT
TRBJ1-5 . TRBV5-6 . 15 CASSLMTSGRPTQHF TGTGCCAGCAGCTTAATGACGTCGGGTCGTCCCACCCAGCATTTT
TRBJ1-1 TRBD1 TRBV10-3 . 14 CAIRDRGTNAEAFF TGTGCCATCAGGGACAGGGGGACGAACGCTGAAGCTTTCTTT
TRBJ2-6 . TRBV19 . 18 CASSIWGAGSSGANVLTF TGTGCCAGTAGTATTTGGGGTGCGGGCTCCTCTGGGGCCAACGTCCTGACTTTC
TRBJ1-5 . TRBV19 . 14 CASSSGRINQPQHF TGTGCCAGTAGTAGTGGCAGGATCAATCAGCCCCAGCATTTT
TRBJ1-5 . TRBV29-1 . 13 CSVTGSGNQPQHF TGCAGCGTCACAGGGTCGGGCAATCAGCCCCAGCATTTT
TRBJ2-5 TRBD2 TRBV10-3 . 18 CAISESPGASGIQETQYF TGTGCCATCAGTGAGTCTCCTGGTGCTAGCGGAATACAAGAGACCCAGTACTTC
TRBJ2-7 TRBD1 TRBV5-1 . 15 CASSLEWDSDYEQYF TGCGCCAGCAGCTTGGAATGGGACAGCGACTACGAGCAGTACTTC
TRBJ2-3 TRBD1 TRBV7-9 . 15 CASSLGQGDTDTQYF TGTGCCAGCAGCTTAGGACAGGGGGACACAGATACGCAGTATTTT
TRBJ2-1 . TRBV12-3/TRBV12-4 . 11 CASSLTREQFF TGTGCCAGCAGTTTAACGAGGGAGCAGTTCTTC
TRBJ2-1 TRBD2 TRBV7-9 few 15 CASSLALAGGPEQFF TGTGCCAGCAGCTTAGCGCTAGCGGGGGGGCCTGAGCAGTTCTTC
TRBJ1-3 . TRBV30 . 12 CAWSKREYTIYF TGTGCCTGGAGTAAACGAGAATACACCATATATTTT
TRBJ1-5 . TRBV19 . 14 CASSGGGFDQPQHF TGTGCCAGTAGTGGGGGGGGGTTCGATCAGCCCCAGCATTTT
TRBJ2-4 TRBD1 TRBV7-9 . 17 CASSSNHPGQGGNIQYF TGTGCCAGCAGCTCTAACCATCCGGGACAGGGCGGAAACATTCAGTACTTC
TRBJ1-5 . TRBV3-1/TRBV3-2 . 14 CASSHRGSNQPQHF TGTGCCAGCAGCCATCGGGGTAGCAATCAGCCCCAGCATTTT
TRBJ2-5 TRBD2 TRBV7-9 . 13 CASSEGLAETQYF TGTGCCAGCAGCGAGGGACTAGCTGAGACCCAGTACTTC
TRBJ1-3 . TRBV30 . 13 CAWSVRSGNTIYF TGTGCCTGGAGTGTTCGCTCTGGAAACACCATATATTTT
TRBJ2-7 . TRBV28 . 11 CASGTIDRPDF TGTGCCAGCGGGACAATTGATCGTCCCGACTTC